This TCR beta chain was found in a study of cytomegalovirus exposure and HLA in healthy donors (dated by TCRdb to 2016 to 2017). In terms of the full investigation: An earlier analysis of approximately 600 of the donors reported approximately 300 Gb of sequence data and 120 million or so unique TCR beta sequences from about 200 million T cells. About 280 gigabases of sequencing data and about 92 million unique TCR sequences made up an early release that covered some 640 HLA-typed donors. The genetic ancestry cluster associated with self-reported Caucasian donors included around 76% of the 350 to 500 genotyped donors. The study aimed to test whether signatures of past pathogen exposure could be identified by cataloging public T cell receptors. The study profiled the T cell repertoires of hundreds of subjects by immunosequencing and related them to cytomegalovirus serostatus. A separate validation cohort of approximately 130 different subjects was used in addition to the approximately 670-subject first cohort. High-throughput TCR immunosequencing, statistical association of individual TCRs with disease status, and machine learning were combined to predict cytomegalovirus infection status. To study patterns of TCR occurrence, a later analysis re-analyzed previously published TCR beta repertoires from 700 or so donors and added high-resolution HLA genotyping. Rather than drawing on any new phenotypic data, the later analysis identified candidate immune exposures from TCR beta sequences and the way those sequences occurred across donors. To decide whether each TCR beta V gene segment behaved as functional or pseudogenic, an earlier analysis of some 600 of the donors relied on high-throughput TCR beta sequencing. Donor age, sex, ethnicity and CMV serostatus were collected together with the repertoire data. A later genetic analysis used genome-wide SNP genotypes for about 65% of the 666 donors, treating that subset as a discovery cohort. All discovery cohort repertoires had been generated on a single sequencing platform. Both class I and class II loci were covered by HLA typing, at four-digit resolution. Typing coverage differed by locus: A, B, C, DRB1 and DQB1 were typed in about 629-630 donors, DQA1 in 500 to 550, DPA1 in approximately 600, and DPB1 in just under 490. Roughly 5 DR-DQ haplotypes were handled as single units for association and clustering, since linkage in the cohort was strong. Among some 410 genotyped donors of the cohort, an average of around 250,000 unique TCR beta nucleotide sequences was sequenced per donor, of which about 19% were non-productive. What the work shows at the level of the full study, not this receptor alone: Roughly uniform sequencing depth across donors was assumed in presence/absence analyses, although this assumption may not hold. A total of fewer than 200 TCR beta chains were listed by the study as associated with cytomegalovirus. While some public TCRs were present in many individuals, most TCR sequences turned up only very rarely across donors. The classifier was reported to diagnose cytomegalovirus status with high specificity and sensitivity in both the original and validation cohorts. In this cohort, only TCR beta chains were sequenced, and detectable features were limited by the absence of alpha or paired-chain data. An association between a missense DCLRE1C variant and V-gene and J-gene trimming of TCR beta chains was found in a later genetic analysis and replicated in an independent cohort. Because HLA typing was missing for some donors at each locus, association tests included only the typed subset. In a later analysis, HLA-associated TCR beta chains showed more clonal expansion and lower generation probabilities than non-associated chains that were equally common. Because counts were too low, approximately 15 rarely observed V segments, including chromosome 9 orphons, were excluded from the earlier analysis of 500 to 700 of the donors. Immune exposure information for the cohort was limited to CMV serostatus. In an earlier analysis of around 600 of the donors, most TCR beta V segments appeared in productive rearrangements about 87% or about 30% of the time, broadly matching IMGT annotations. The 87-base-pair reads could not distinguish some IMGT-functional V segments, including TRBV6-2 and TRBV6-3, so those segments were excluded. A later analysis found that most CMV-associated TCR beta chains appeared HLA-restricted, with HLA associations seemingly driven largely by CMV exposure. A few of the identified cytomegalovirus-associated TCR beta chains were confirmed in vitro to be specific for cytomegalovirus antigens. A cluster of highly shared sequence variants was judged likely to be a technical artifact of the sequencing pipeline. A later analysis reported that several top co-occurrence clusters appeared linked to parvovirus B19, influenza, CMV and Epstein-Barr virus. In a later analysis, some 18,000 TCR beta sequences were associated with specific HLA alleles at a false discovery rate of 0.05. The authors suggested that the approach could potentially be generalized to other disease states and immunological phenotypes. Compared with the approximately 600-donor mean, donors in an Asian-associated ancestry cluster had fewer N-insertions in productive TCRs, according to a later genetic analysis. Assigning TCR associations to individual alleles was difficult when HLA alleles, especially DR and DQ, strongly co-occurred. Correlated functional status among segregating V segments might reflect linkage disequilibrium, but an unknown experimental factor could not be ruled out. A further reported finding was that TCR beta sequences accurately predicted the HLA-A and HLA-B alleles for most subjects in the first cohort. In a later analysis, the rate of TCR association differed among HLA loci, with DRB1 alleles having the most associated TCRs and HLA-C alleles having the fewest.

To prepare the library, the immunoSEQ multiplex PCR assay was applied. A mixture of 60 forward primers for TCR Vbeta segments and 13 reverse primers for TCR Jbeta segments was used in the multiplex PCR. The CDR3 region of rearranged TCR beta genes was amplified from genomic DNA with a multiplex PCR assay. The amplified TCR beta libraries were sequenced on the Illumina HiSeq System as 87-base-pair reads. As for how the authors treated the data: A later analysis tallied tens of millions of unique TCR beta chains across the 610 or so repertoires, and approximately 11 million of those chains were shared by two or more donors. Raw reads were error-corrected and collapsed into unique sequences with a nearest-neighbor algorithm that merged closely related sequences to remove PCR and sequencing errors. V, D and J gene segments were assigned by aligning CDR3 sequences to IMGT reference sequences. Each retained sequence needed at least a six-nucleotide match to both a V gene segment and a J gene segment. Rearrangements were classified as productive when the CDR3 lacked stop codons and remained in frame with V and J, and all other rearrangements were classified as non-productive. Following IMGT convention, CDR3 was defined as the stretch from the second conserved V-encoded cysteine up to the conserved J-encoded phenylalanine. The earlier analysis of more than 450 of the donors excluded sequences that lacked an unambiguous match to a single V gene segment. In an earlier analysis of 587 of the donors, V segments were called functional above 56.7% productive rearrangements and were called segregating when the between-donor standard deviation exceeded 5%. To diagnose cytomegalovirus status from the catalog of TCR beta chain sequences, a statistical classification framework was built. In a later analysis, TCR nucleotide sequences were compared against IMGT/GENE-DB human TR gene sequences so that V and J genes could be assigned. The TCRdist pipeline was used in a later analysis to assign CDR3 sequences and most-parsimonious VDJ recombination scenarios. In a later analysis, each TCR beta chain was defined by its CDR3 amino acid sequence together with its V-gene family, and reads lacking a unique V-gene family were excluded. As a way to deal with suspected cross-contamination and a sequencing artifact, a later analysis dropped hundreds of nucleotide sequences that were highly shared and had low generation probability. A later analysis calculated a clonal expansion index for each public chain from normalized within-repertoire ranks of inferred template counts. In a later analysis, generation probabilities were computed using a VDJ recombination model fitted to out-of-frame rearrangements, and the results were checked against IGoR. Hypergeometric tests were used in a later analysis to score TCR-TCR, TCR-HLA and TCR-CMV co-occurrence, with a repertoire-size bias correction applied to the TCR pairs. To estimate false discovery rates, a later analysis permuted the HLA or CMV assignments 20 times. In a later analysis, co-occurring TCRs were grouped with DBSCAN, and TCRdist sequence similarity was added when clustering was performed within HLA-allele-positive subsets. Repertoires with fewer than 30,000 or more than 120,000 public chains, plus five repertoires with anomalous nucleotide sharing, were excluded from co-occurrence clustering. What TCRdb holds here is the immuneACCESS table cut down to in-frame rearrangements. Part of the clones is not present; checked against another copy, under half of the missing clones reflect an unresolved V gene, and the others are unexplained. The DNA gave D and trimming, while V, J and clone size come from that table. For this sample the table gives 150,000 to 200,000 clones, of which roughly 80% were detected only once. The ten most abundant clones make up 1% to 1.5% of the sample.

In total, fewer than 750 healthy bone marrow donors made up the cohort. All cohort members were sampled while nominally healthy, although unrecorded immune exposures were likely present. The donor was CMV seropositive and was included in the group of 250 to 350 seropositive cohort members. A peripheral blood sample was provided by each donor, and peripheral blood mononuclear cells were used for TCR beta sequencing. Genomic DNA extraction from the blood cell samples was performed with the Qiagen DNeasy Blood Extraction Kit. The CDR3 numbers 15 residues from cysteine through phenylalanine. Only the CDR3 DNA stays, 45 bases, in frame from base 1. The germline V gene (reference sequence) provides CDR1 PRHDT and CDR2 FYEKMQ. Trimming removed 5 bases from V and 2 bases from J; the gene matches leave 8 bases unexplained. There are a few counts of this clone. The clone's antigen remains unknown. No base qualities exist here, and no much larger clone lies one base off it.

The rearrangement combines TRBV13 with TRBJ2-7, and 8 junctional nucleotides match TRBD2. Source material: PBMCs. The origin of this receptor is a man aged 50-59 years in good health and CMV-seropositive. The CDR3 has the sequence CASSPLGTRTYEQYF. The nucleotides are TGTGCCAGCAGCCCCCTGGGGACTAGGACCTACGAGCAGTACTTC.